Detailed here is one T cell receptor (beta chain). What it recognizes is unknown. This sample was taken from a study of somatic mutations in cytotoxic T cells in rheumatoid arthritis. Study findings and constraints: Rheumatoid arthritis patients were compared with age-matched healthy controls, and their CD8+ T-cell clonality did not differ significantly. With some 68 patients examined, about eight had a largest CD8+ clone exceeding 20% of CD8+ cells. Patients with rheumatoid arthritis, but not healthy controls, had CD8+ clonality that increased with age.

V shed 3 bases, J shed 3 bases, and the junction held 2 bases outside the gene matches. Germline CDR1 and CDR2: PRHDT and FYEKMQ (reference sequence). The CDR3 has 13 amino acids. Data came from immunoSEQ multiplex PCR; TCRdb stores just in-frame clones and leaves some out. The sample gives 17,000 or so clones, approximately 80% of which show up once; 15% to 20% is in the top ten. V usage is TRBV13 and J usage is TRBJ2-7, with TRBD1 matching over 7 bases. The TCR was taken from an adult with rheumatoid arthritis. Sample: CD8+ T cells sorted from blood. This CDR3 is CASSLTGSYEQYF. CDR3 nucleotides: TGTGCCAGCAGCTTGACAGGGAGCTACGAGCAGTACTTC.